This TCR beta chain was sequenced in a study of OX40 agonist ivuxolimab in advanced cancers. Study-wide background: Patients received ivuxolimab, an intravenous treatment, every 2 weeks at 0.01 to 10 mg/kg. The eligibility criteria allowed prior anti-PD-1, anti-PD-L1 or anti-CTLA-4 therapy, and around 38% had some. Findings and limits, study-wide: The antigen specificity of the peripheral T cells (those that were expanded) was not determined.

Measured with immunoSEQ multiplex PCR; TCRdb has only the in-frame clones, and not every one. The sample records about 79,000 clones, roughly 80% being singletons. The V gene lost 2 bases and the J gene lost 8 bases, with 9 bases spanning the gap. CDR1 KGHSH and CDR2 LQKENI come from the germline V gene. This CDR3 is 12 amino acids long. As regards this clone: The antigen remains undetermined.

This sample comprised CD4+ or CD8+ T cells sorted from blood, obtained in a trial of the OX40 agonist ivuxolimab. This sequence joins TRBV18 and TRBJ1-2; D might be TRBD1 (5 bases). The clonotype originates from an adult with an advanced solid tumor such as melanoma, head and neck, liver or kidney cancer. This CDR3 is CASSPGDGGYTF. In DNA, the CDR3 is TGTGCCAGCTCACCAGGGGACGGGGGCTACACCTTC. Based on the CDR3 plus reference TRBV18 and TRBJ1-2, the full variable domain is NAGVMQNPRHLVRRRGQEARLRCSPMKGHSHVYWYRQLPEEGLKFMVYLQKENIIDESGMPKERFSAEFPKEGPSILRIQQVVRGDSAAYFCASSPGDGGYTFGSGTRLTVV.